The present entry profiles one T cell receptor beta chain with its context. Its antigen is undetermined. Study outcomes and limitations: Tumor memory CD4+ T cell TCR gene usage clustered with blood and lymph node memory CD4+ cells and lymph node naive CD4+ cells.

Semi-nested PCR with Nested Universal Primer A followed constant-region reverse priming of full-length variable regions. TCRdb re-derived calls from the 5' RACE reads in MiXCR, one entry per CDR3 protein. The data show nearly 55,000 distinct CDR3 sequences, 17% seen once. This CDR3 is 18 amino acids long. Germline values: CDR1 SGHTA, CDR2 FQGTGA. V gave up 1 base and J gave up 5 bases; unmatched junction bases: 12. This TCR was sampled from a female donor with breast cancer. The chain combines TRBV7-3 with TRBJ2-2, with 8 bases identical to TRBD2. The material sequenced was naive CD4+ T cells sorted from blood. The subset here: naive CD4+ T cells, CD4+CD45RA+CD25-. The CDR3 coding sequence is TGTGCCAGCAGCTTAAGCGGCACCGTAGCGGGAAAAACCGGGGAGCTGTTTTTT. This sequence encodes CASSLSGTVAGKTGELFF.